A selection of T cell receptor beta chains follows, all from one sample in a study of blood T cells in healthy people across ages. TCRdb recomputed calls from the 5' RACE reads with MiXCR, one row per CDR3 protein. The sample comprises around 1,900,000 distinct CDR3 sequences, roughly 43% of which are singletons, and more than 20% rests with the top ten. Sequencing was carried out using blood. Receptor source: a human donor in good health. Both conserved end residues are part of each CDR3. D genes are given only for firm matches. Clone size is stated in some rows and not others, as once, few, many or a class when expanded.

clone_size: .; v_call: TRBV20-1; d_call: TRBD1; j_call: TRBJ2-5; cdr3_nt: TGCAGTGCTCGACAGGGTCGGGGGACCCAGTACTTC; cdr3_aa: CSARQGRGTQYF
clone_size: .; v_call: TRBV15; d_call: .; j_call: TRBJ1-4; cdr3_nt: TGTGCCACCAGCAGAGATCGGGTGAATTGGAAACTGTTTTTT; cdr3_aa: CATSRDRVNWKLFF
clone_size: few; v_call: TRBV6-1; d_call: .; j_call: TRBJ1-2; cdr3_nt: TGTGCCAGCAGTGAATTGGGGCAGGGCTACACCTTC; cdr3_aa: CASSELGQGYTF
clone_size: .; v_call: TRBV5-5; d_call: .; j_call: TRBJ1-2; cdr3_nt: TGTGCCAGCAGCTTGGGGGGCCCGGCCCTCTATGGCTACACCTTC; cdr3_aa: CASSLGGPALYGYTF
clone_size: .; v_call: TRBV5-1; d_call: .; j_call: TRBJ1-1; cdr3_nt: TGCGCCAGCAGCGCGCCGGGTAGAGCTGAGACTGAAGCTTTCTTT; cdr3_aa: CASSAPGRAETEAFF
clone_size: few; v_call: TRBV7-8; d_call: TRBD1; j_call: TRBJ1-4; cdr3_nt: TGTGCCAGCAGCGCGACAGGGTTGGGTAATGAAAAACTGTTTTTT; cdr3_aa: CASSATGLGNEKLFF
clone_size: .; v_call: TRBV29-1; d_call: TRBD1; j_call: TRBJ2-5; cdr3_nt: TGCAGCGTTCTGGTCAGGGGGTTTCCAAGGGAGACCCAGTACTTC; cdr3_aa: CSVLVRGFPRETQYF
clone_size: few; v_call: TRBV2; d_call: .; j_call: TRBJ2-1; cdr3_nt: TGTGCCAGCAGTCCGTCCCCTATGACCTACAATGAGCAGTTCTTC; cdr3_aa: CASSPSPMTYNEQFF
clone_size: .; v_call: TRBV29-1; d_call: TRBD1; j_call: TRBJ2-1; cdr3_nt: TGCAGCGTTGACGAACAGGGGGATGAGCAGTTCTTC; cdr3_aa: CSVDEQGDEQFF
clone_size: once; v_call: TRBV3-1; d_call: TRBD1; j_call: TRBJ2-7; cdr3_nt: TGTGCCAGCAGCCAAGTGGGGACAGGGGCGGCCTCCTACGAGCAGTACTTC; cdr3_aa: CASSQVGTGAASYEQYF
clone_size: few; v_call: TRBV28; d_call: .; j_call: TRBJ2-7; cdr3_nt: TGTGCCAGCAGTTTCCAGGGAGACTACGAGCAGTACTTC; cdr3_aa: CASSFQGDYEQYF
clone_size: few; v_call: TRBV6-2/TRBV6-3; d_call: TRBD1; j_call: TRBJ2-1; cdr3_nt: TGTGCCAGCAGGAGATCCGGGACAGGGGACTACAATGAGCAGTTCTTC; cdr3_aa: CASRRSGTGDYNEQFF
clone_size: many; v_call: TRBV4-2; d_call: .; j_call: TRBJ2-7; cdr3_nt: TGTGCCAGCAGCCATTCTTACCCCTACGAGCAGTACTTC; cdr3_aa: CASSHSYPYEQYF
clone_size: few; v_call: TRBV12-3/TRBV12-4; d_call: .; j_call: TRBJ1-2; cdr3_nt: TGTGCCAGCAGTTTAAGCGGACACGACAACTATGGCTACACCTTC; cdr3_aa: CASSLSGHDNYGYTF
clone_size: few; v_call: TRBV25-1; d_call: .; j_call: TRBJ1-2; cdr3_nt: TGTGCCAGCAGTGAGGTAGGGGCAGGACATGGCTACACCTTC; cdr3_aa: CASSEVGAGHGYTF
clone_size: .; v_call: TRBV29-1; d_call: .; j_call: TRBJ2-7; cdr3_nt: TGCAGCGTTGAGGCCATTTTAGGGGGGAAAACCTACGAGCAGTACTTC; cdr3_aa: CSVEAILGGKTYEQYF
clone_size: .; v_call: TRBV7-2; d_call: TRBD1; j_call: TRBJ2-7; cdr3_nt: TGTGCCAGCAGCTCAATCGCCGACAGGGCATACGAGCAGTACTTC; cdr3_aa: CASSSIADRAYEQYF
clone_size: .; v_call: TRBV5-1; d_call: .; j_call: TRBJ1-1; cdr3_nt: TGCGCCAGCAGGGACGGCGCGGACACTGAAGCTTTCTTT; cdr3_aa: CASRDGADTEAFF
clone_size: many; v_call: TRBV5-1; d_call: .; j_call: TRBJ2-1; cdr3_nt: TGCGCCAGCAGCTTGGGTAGTGGGGTTGAGCAGTTCTTC; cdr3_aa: CASSLGSGVEQFF
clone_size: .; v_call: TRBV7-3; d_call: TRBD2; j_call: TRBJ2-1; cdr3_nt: TGTGCCAGCAGCCCCGGACTAGCGGGGGGGCCTATTTTAAATGAGCAGTTCTTC; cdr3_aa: CASSPGLAGGPILNEQFF
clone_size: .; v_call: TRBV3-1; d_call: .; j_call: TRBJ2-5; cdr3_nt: TGTGCCAGCAGCCCGCTGGGCAGGGGAGAAGTATGGGAGACCCAGTACTTC; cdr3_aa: CASSPLGRGEVWETQYF
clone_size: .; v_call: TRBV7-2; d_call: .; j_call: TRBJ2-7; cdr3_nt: TGTGCCAGCAGCAGATCACTAGGGGGGCGCGAGCAGTACTTC; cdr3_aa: CASSRSLGGREQYF
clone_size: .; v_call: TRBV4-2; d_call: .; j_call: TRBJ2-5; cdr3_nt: TGTGCCAGCAGCCCCTCTAGATCGGGGGGCTCCCCGGAGACCCAGTACTTC; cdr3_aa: CASSPSRSGGSPETQYF